This T cell receptor (beta chain) emerged from a study of vaccination and CD4 T cells after COVID-19. Treatment: approximately 9-day PBMC culture with coronavirus spike peptide pools or control peptides (ViraFEST assay). Those CD4+ T cells from the unexposed donor predate the COVID-19 pandemic (2011-2018). Both SARS-CoV-2 S/N and four cold-coronavirus spikes were used, cells permitting, to probe CD4+ T cells of unexposed donors. Deletions cut 7 bases from V and 0 bases from J, with 19 bases between. The CDR3 is 17 amino acids. Germline-derived CDR1 and CDR2 are LNHDA and SQIVND (reference sequence). The Oncomine TCR Beta short-read assay sequenced DNA from cultured CD4+ T cells. TCRdb used MiXCR to reprocess the PCR reads, holding one entry per CDR3 protein. Of a few thousand distinct CDR3 sequences in the sample, approximately 25% were seen once. Regarding this clonotype: Its matching antigen is unknown.

The receptor was isolated from a human donor in good health. The specimen sequenced was CD4+ T cells from blood, cultured in vitro. This chain uses TRBV19 with TRBJ1-5; D not resolved. CDR3 DNA sequence: TGTGCCAGTACCCCTACGGACGGACCGTATAGCAATCAGCCCCAGCATTTT. This translates into CASTPTDGPYSNQPQHF.